This T cell receptor (beta chain) was obtained from a study of T cells in Graves' hyperthyroidism and ophthalmopathy. Amplified regions were TCR beta CDR3 sequences from RNA transcripts. HTBI primers were used for first-round RT-PCR of the TCR CDR3. TCRdb called the multiplex PCR reads again in MiXCR, with one record for every CDR3 protein. The data show some 350,000 distinct CDR3 sequences, with around 14% seen just once and approximately 30% held by the top ten. Researchers barred patients who had uncontrolled infection, other autoimmune disease, pregnancy or lactation. V was pared by 7 bases and J by 5 bases, with 9 bases of the junction left unmatched. Germline CDR1 MNHNS, CDR2 SASEGT. The CDR3 consists of 15 residues. This clonotype was counted between two and nine times.

This receptor was identified in a woman younger than 30 with Graves' hyperthyroidism that later progressed to Graves' ophthalmopathy. The sequenced sample was blood. The rearrangement uses TRBV6-1 and TRBJ2-4; 9 bases are a match to TRBD1. The CDR3 here is CASKPRDRVQNIQYF. CDR3 sequence (DNA): TGTGCCAGCAAACCTCGGGACAGGGTTCAAAACATTCAGTACTTC.